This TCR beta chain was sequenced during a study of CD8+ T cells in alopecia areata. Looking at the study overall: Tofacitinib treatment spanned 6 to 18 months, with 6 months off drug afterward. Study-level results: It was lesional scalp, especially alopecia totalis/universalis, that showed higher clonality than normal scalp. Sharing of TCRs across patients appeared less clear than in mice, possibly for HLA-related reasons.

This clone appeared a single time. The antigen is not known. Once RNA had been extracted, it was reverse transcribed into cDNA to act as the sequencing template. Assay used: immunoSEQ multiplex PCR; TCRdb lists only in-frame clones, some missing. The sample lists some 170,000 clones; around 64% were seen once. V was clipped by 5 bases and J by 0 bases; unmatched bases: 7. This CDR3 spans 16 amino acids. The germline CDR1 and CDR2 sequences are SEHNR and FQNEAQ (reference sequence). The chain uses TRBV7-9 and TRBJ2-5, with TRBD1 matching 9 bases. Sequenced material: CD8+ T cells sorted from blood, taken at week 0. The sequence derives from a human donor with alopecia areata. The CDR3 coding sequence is TGTGCCAGCAGCCAAACCGGGACAGGGAACCAAGAGACCCAGTACTTC. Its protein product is CASSQTGTGNQETQYF.